Listed below are T cell receptor beta chains from one sample, sequenced in a study of graft-versus-host responses after intestinal transplantation. Assay used: immunoSEQ multiplex PCR; TCRdb lists only in-frame clones, some missing. The sample lists tens of thousands of clones; around four fifths were seen once. The material was PBMCs, obtained approximately four weeks after intestinal transplant. These TCRs come from a human patient who received an intestinal transplant, so some T cells may come from the graft donor. Each CDR3 is given with its conserved first and last residue. The D gene is left open where the match is weak. Expanded clones get a size class; other rows say once, few or many, or leave the size out.

>.|TRBV19|TRBJ2-7|.
TGTGCCAGTAGTATAGTGCAGGGCTCCTACGAGCAGTACTTC
CASSIVQGSYEQYF
>.|TRBV5-1|TRBJ1-2|.
TGCGCCAGCAGCTTGGGGTTTGGCTACACCTTC
CASSLGFGYTF
>.|TRBV20-1|TRBJ2-7|once
TGCAGTGCTATAAATTCCTACGAGCAGTACTTC
CSAINSYEQYF
>.|TRBV21-1|TRBJ2-6|.
TGTGCCAGCGGGGACAGCCCCTCTGGGGCCAACGTCCTGACTTTC
CASGDSPSGANVLTF
>TRBD1|TRBV25-1|TRBJ1-2|.
TGTGCCAGCAGGGAGGGGGCCAACTATGGCTACACCTTC
CASREGANYGYTF
>.|TRBV4-1|TRBJ1-1|.
TGCGCCAGCAGCCAACAAGGGCGGAACACTGAAGCTTTCTTT
CASSQQGRNTEAFF
>TRBD2|TRBV7-9|TRBJ2-4|.
TGTGCCAGCAGCTTAGCGGGAGGGCTTGCCAAAAACATTCAGTACTTC
CASSLAGGLAKNIQYF
>.|TRBV29-1|TRBJ2-1|.
TGCAGCGTTGAGACTGTCCAGGGCAATGAGCAGTTCTTC
CSVETVQGNEQFF
>TRBD2|TRBV11-2|TRBJ2-2|.
TGTGCCAGCAGCTCCCTATTCACTAGCGAGAACACCGGGGAGCTGTTTTTT
CASSSLFTSENTGELFF
>TRBD1|TRBV5-4|TRBJ2-7|.
TGTGCCAGCAGCCCCGCCGGGACAGGGATCTACGAGCAGTACTTC
CASSPAGTGIYEQYF
>.|TRBV6-5|TRBJ1-3|.
TGTGCCAGCAGTTATATCTCCCGCGGCTCTGGAAACACCATATATTTT
CASSYISRGSGNTIYF
>.|TRBV10-3|TRBJ1-4|.
TGTGCCATCAAGAAACAGGGTATTGATGAAAAACTGTTTTTT
CAIKKQGIDEKLFF
>TRBD1|TRBV2|TRBJ1-5|.
TGTGCCAGCAGTGAAGCAAGGACAGGGGCAGGTCAGCCCCAGCATTTT
CASSEARTGAGQPQHF
>TRBD1|TRBV5-1|TRBJ2-5|.
TGCGCCAGCAGCTTGTCAGGGGGCGAAGAGACCCAGTACTTC
CASSLSGGEETQYF
>.|TRBV2|TRBJ2-1|once
TGTGCCAGCAGTGAGTACGCGTACAATGAGCAGTTCTTC
CASSEYAYNEQFF
>TRBD1|TRBV6-1|TRBJ2-5|once
TGTGCCAGCAGGACAGGGAAAGAGACCCAGTACTTC
CASRTGKETQYF
>.|TRBV21-1|TRBJ2-7|.
TGTGCCAGCAGCAAAGCTGCACAGGGGCCCCCAGCCCTTAGCTCCTACGAGCAGTACTTC
CASSKAAQGPPALSSYEQYF
>.|TRBV5-1|TRBJ1-2|.
TGCGCCAGCAGCTTGGACAGCAACTATGGCTACACCTTC
CASSLDSNYGYTF
>.|TRBV5-1|TRBJ2-5|.
TGCGCCAGCAGCTTGGAGGGGCGGGAGACCCAGTACTTC
CASSLEGRETQYF
>.|TRBV4-1|TRBJ1-2|.
TGCGCCAGCAGCCAAGACGGCCGGGGCCACTATGGCTACACCTTC
CASSQDGRGHYGYTF
>.|TRBV6-1|TRBJ2-5|.
TGTGCCAGCAGTTCCCGGGGGGCGGGAGAGACCCAGTACTTC
CASSSRGAGETQYF
>.|TRBV5-3|TRBJ2-6|.
TGTGCCCGAAGCTTGTACGGGGGGCTAAGCTCTGGGGCCAACGTCCTGACTTTC
CARSLYGGLSSGANVLTF
>TRBD2|TRBV7-6|TRBJ2-7|.
TGTGCCAGCAGCTTAGGCGGGAGCGGTGAGCAGTACTTC
CASSLGGSGEQYF
>.|TRBV29-1|TRBJ2-2|.
TGCAGCGTTGATCCTGGGACCACCGGGGAGCTGTTTTTT
CSVDPGTTGELFF
>.|TRBV5-5|TRBJ1-1|.
TGTGCCAGCAGCTTGTTCGGCGGAACTATGAACACTGAAGCTTTCTTT
CASSLFGGTMNTEAFF
>.|TRBV4-1|TRBJ2-5|few
TGCGCCAGCAGCCAAGAAATAGAGACCCAGTACTTC
CASSQEIETQYF
>TRBD1|TRBV30|TRBJ1-2|.
TGTGCCTGGAGTCGCCCGGACAGGGGTAGCTATGGCTACACCTTC
CAWSRPDRGSYGYTF
>.|TRBV7-2|TRBJ1-4|.
TGTGCCAGCAGCCCTGCCGGACGCGGTGAAAAACTGTTTTTT
CASSPAGRGEKLFF
>.|TRBV6-1|TRBJ1-1|.
TGTGCCAGCAGTGAAAGTCTGGGAAGGGGCACTGAAGCTTTCTTT
CASSESLGRGTEAFF
>TRBD1|TRBV5-6|TRBJ1-2|.
TGTGCCAGCAGCTTGGGACAGGGGGTCCAACCACTCTATGGCTACACCTTC
CASSLGQGVQPLYGYTF
>.|TRBV5-5|TRBJ1-2|.
TGTGCCAGCAGCCTGGAGCGGGGACTAAACTATGGCTACACCTTC
CASSLERGLNYGYTF
>.|TRBV11-3|TRBJ1-1|.
TGTGCCAGCAGCTTATCGGGGAAGAACACTGAAGCTTTCTTT
CASSLSGKNTEAFF
>.|TRBV21-1|TRBJ2-7|.
TGTGCCAGCACCCTACCCCGGACTAGCGGGAGCTACGAGCAGTACTTC
CASTLPRTSGSYEQYF
>.|TRBV9|TRBJ1-4|.
TGTGCCAGCAGCGCCGGACAGAGCTTAGATGAAAAACTGTTTTTT
CASSAGQSLDEKLFF
>.|TRBV27|TRBJ2-7|.
TGTGCCAGCAGTTTAGGACGCCGCTACGAGCAGTACTTC
CASSLGRRYEQYF
>TRBD2|TRBV10-2|TRBJ2-5|.
TGCGCCAGCAGGGGGACTAGCGCCTACTCTTACTTC
CASRGTSAYSYF
>TRBD2|TRBV7-2|TRBJ2-1|.
TGTGCCAGCAGCTCCTGGACTAGCGGGGTTAATGAGCAGTTCTTC
CASSSWTSGVNEQFF
>TRBD1|TRBV5-5|TRBJ1-3|few
TGTGCCAGCAGCCCCAACCAGGGACAGGCACACTCTGGAAACACCATATATTTT
CASSPNQGQAHSGNTIYF
>.|TRBV19|TRBJ1-2|.
TGTGCCAGTAGCACATCGAGGGGAATAGTTGGCTACACCTTC
CASSTSRGIVGYTF
>.|TRBV10-2|TRBJ2-7|few
TGCGCCAGCAGTGAGTCGCCGGGGGCCCACGAGCAGTACTTC
CASSESPGAHEQYF
>TRBD1|TRBV6-5|TRBJ1-2|.
TGTGCCAGCAGTTACACTGGACAGGGGGCCAACTATGGCTACACCTTC
CASSYTGQGANYGYTF
>.|TRBV7-2|TRBJ2-7|.
TGTGCCAGCAGCCTTATCGGTGAGGGGGGTTACTACGAGCAGTACTTC
CASSLIGEGGYYEQYF
>TRBD2|TRBV9|TRBJ2-7|.
TGTGCCAGCAGCGGGACTAGCGGGAGTGGGGGCGCTATCTCCTACGAGCAGTACTTC
CASSGTSGSGGAISYEQYF